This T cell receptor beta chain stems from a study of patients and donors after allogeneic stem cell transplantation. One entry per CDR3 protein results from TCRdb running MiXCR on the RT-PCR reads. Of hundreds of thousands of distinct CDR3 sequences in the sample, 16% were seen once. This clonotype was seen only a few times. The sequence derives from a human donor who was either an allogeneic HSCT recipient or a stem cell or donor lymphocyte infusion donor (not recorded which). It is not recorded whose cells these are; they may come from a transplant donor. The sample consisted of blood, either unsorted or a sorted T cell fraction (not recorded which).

The CDR3 loop is CASSPSTSPTGELFF. CDR3 bases: TGTGCCAGCAGTCCATCGACTAGTCCCACCGGGGAGCTGTTTTTT. The chain recombines TRBV6-1 with TRBJ2-2; possibly TRBD2 for D (6 bases). With 5 bases removed from V and 4 bases from J, the gap between germline ends came to 14 bases. Germline CDR1 reads MNHNS; CDR2 reads SASEGT. The CDR3 length is 15 residues.